This is a list of T cell receptor beta chains from one sample in a study of T cells after yellow fever vaccination. TCRdb processed the 5' RACE reads anew with MiXCR; each CDR3 protein has one entry. The sample has some 250,000 distinct CDR3 sequences; about 3.7% are singletons. Sequenced here: PBMCs, sampled 15 days after the yellow fever booster vaccination. All receptors come from a man between 18 and 35 years old who received the YFV17D yellow fever vaccine. Each CDR3 is given with its conserved first and last residue. A D gene is named only where the DNA matches it firmly. Only some rows state a clone size, as once, few, many or a class for expanded clones.

v_gene	d_gene	j_gene	abundance	CDR3aa	CDR3nt
TRBV7-8	TRBD2	TRBJ2-7	many	CASSPEAGGTHEQYF	TGTGCCAGCAGCCCAGAAGCGGGGGGGACCCACGAGCAGTACTTC
TRBV7-2	NA	TRBJ1-6	many	CASSWQGIFSPLHF	TGTGCCAGCAGCTGGCAGGGGATTTTTTCACCCCTCCACTTT
TRBV5-5	TRBD1	TRBJ2-2	many	CASSKVQGRGTGELFF	TGTGCCAGCAGCAAAGTACAGGGGCGTGGCACCGGGGAGCTGTTTTTT
TRBV7-9	NA	TRBJ1-1	many	CASSLEAGAEAFF	TGTGCCAGCAGCTTAGAGGCAGGGGCTGAAGCTTTCTTT
TRBV6-1	NA	TRBJ2-1	many	CASSAQGHEQFF	TGTGCCAGCAGCGCCCAGGGCCATGAGCAGTTCTTC
TRBV5-4	NA	TRBJ2-5	few	CASSWGRGPQETQYF	TGTGCCAGCAGCTGGGGCAGGGGTCCCCAAGAGACCCAGTACTTC
TRBV20-1	NA	TRBJ2-5	many	CSARDRRGQETQYF	TGCAGTGCTAGAGATCGGCGGGGCCAAGAGACCCAGTACTTC
TRBV20-1	NA	TRBJ1-2	many	CSAGGRDGYTF	TGCAGTGCCGGGGGGAGGGATGGCTACACCTTC
TRBV7-9	NA	TRBJ1-2	many	CASSLESIDGYTF	TGTGCCAGCAGCTTGGAGTCTATAGATGGCTACACCTTC
TRBV7-2	NA	TRBJ2-2	many	CASSVQGFGELFF	TGTGCCAGCAGCGTACAGGGATTCGGGGAGCTGTTTTTT
TRBV28	NA	TRBJ2-1	many	CASSSLGSSSYNEQFF	TGTGCCAGCTCATCTCTGGGGAGCAGCTCCTACAATGAGCAGTTCTTC
TRBV20-1	NA	TRBJ1-1	many	CSAKRTLNTEAFF	TGCAGTGCAAAGAGGACATTGAACACTGAAGCTTTCTTT
TRBV5-1	NA	TRBJ2-1	many	CASSLMTGGNEQFF	TGCGCCAGCAGCTTGATGACAGGCGGGAATGAGCAGTTCTTC
TRBV6-2/TRBV6-3	TRBD1	TRBJ1-1	many	CASSRSTGKPTEAFF	TGTGCCAGCAGTAGGTCGACAGGGAAGCCCACTGAAGCTTTCTTT
TRBV10-3	TRBD1	TRBJ2-2	many	CAISDLRDSGTGELFF	TGTGCCATCAGTGACCTCCGGGACAGTGGCACCGGGGAGCTGTTTTTT
TRBV19	NA	TRBJ1-4	many	CASSILAGMRLGKLFF	TGTGCCAGTAGTATATTGGCGGGAATGCGGCTCGGGAAACTGTTTTTT
TRBV7-3	NA	TRBJ2-3	many	CASSYGRATFDTQYF	TGTGCCAGCAGTTACGGACGAGCTACCTTTGATACGCAGTATTTT
TRBV18	NA	TRBJ1-1	many	CASSPSRASTEAFF	TGTGCCAGCTCACCTTCCAGGGCGAGCACTGAAGCTTTCTTT
TRBV7-3	NA	TRBJ1-1	many	CASSLTSTGRTEAFF	TGTGCCAGCAGCTTAACGTCAACAGGGCGGACTGAAGCTTTCTTT
TRBV5-5	NA	TRBJ2-2	many	CASSLVSGDTGELFF	TGTGCCAGCAGCTTGGTTTCGGGCGACACCGGGGAGCTGTTTTTT
TRBV24-1	NA	TRBJ2-1	many	CATSEKLNRDGGGQFF	TGTGCCACCAGTGAGAAATTGAACAGGGATGGAGGGGGGCAGTTCTTC
TRBV11-2	NA	TRBJ2-3	many	CASSLSGRTDTQYF	TGTGCCAGCAGCTTATCGGGGAGGACAGATACGCAGTATTTT
TRBV7-2	NA	TRBJ2-7	many	CASSFQGLYEQYF	TGTGCCAGCAGCTTCCAGGGGCTCTACGAGCAGTACTTC
TRBV14	NA	TRBJ2-7	many	CASSPWGGSSYEQYF	TGTGCCAGCAGCCCTTGGGGTGGGAGCTCCTACGAGCAGTACTTC
TRBV18	NA	TRBJ2-7	many	CASSPGIVEYEQYF	TGTGCCAGCTCACCGGGGATTGTGGAGTACGAGCAGTACTTC
TRBV5-1	TRBD1	TRBJ2-1	many	CASSLLGQESNEQFF	TGCGCCAGCAGCTTACTGGGACAGGAGTCCAATGAGCAGTTCTTC
TRBV7-2	TRBD1	TRBJ2-5	many	CASSLGTGALVETQYF	TGTGCCAGCAGCTTGGGGACAGGGGCGCTAGTAGAGACCCAGTACTTC
TRBV7-9	NA	TRBJ1-1	many	CASSLALGQGWNTEAFF	TGTGCCAGCAGCTTAGCTTTGGGCCAGGGGTGGAACACTGAAGCTTTCTTT
TRBV5-1	NA	TRBJ2-5	many	CASSFHPREETQYF	TGCGCCAGCAGCTTTCACCCAAGGGAAGAGACCCAGTACTTC
TRBV5-1	NA	TRBJ1-2	many	CASSLAEYRVAGYTF	TGCGCCAGCAGCTTGGCCGAATACAGGGTAGCTGGCTACACCTTC
TRBV7-9	NA	TRBJ2-5	many	CASSLRDSGDQETQYF	TGTGCCAGCAGCTTAAGGGACTCCGGGGACCAAGAGACCCAGTACTTC
TRBV5-4	TRBD2	TRBJ2-3	many	CASSLAGGSTDTQYF	TGTGCCAGCAGCTTAGCGGGGGGGAGCACAGATACGCAGTATTTT
TRBV24-1	NA	TRBJ2-3	many	CATGGTDTQYF	TGTGCCACCGGAGGCACAGATACGCAGTATTTT
TRBV30	NA	TRBJ1-1	many	CAWSWGNTEAFF	TGTGCCTGGAGTTGGGGCAACACTGAAGCTTTCTTT
TRBV12-3/TRBV12-4	NA	TRBJ1-1	many	CASSLKGGWGEAFF	TGTGCCAGCAGTTTAAAGGGGGGCTGGGGTGAAGCTTTCTTT
TRBV5-5	NA	TRBJ1-1	NA	CASSLGSTVAFF	TGTGCCAGCAGCTTGGGGTCCACTGTAGCTTTCTTT
TRBV12-3/TRBV12-4	NA	TRBJ1-6	NA	CASSLMGRGSPLHF	TGTGCCAGCAGTTTGATGGGGCGCGGGTCACCCCTCCACTTT
TRBV4-2	NA	TRBJ1-1	many	CASSQDDGGRGQGAEAFF	TGTGCCAGCAGCCAAGATGATGGGGGAAGGGGCCAAGGGGCTGAAGCTTTCTTT
TRBV24-1	NA	TRBJ2-4	many	CATSDSLRILAKNIQYF	TGTGCCACCAGTGATTCGCTGAGAATACTAGCCAAAAACATTCAGTACTTC
TRBV20-1	TRBD1	TRBJ1-5	many	CSARLTGGQPQHF	TGCAGTGCTCGACTAACAGGGGGCCAGCCCCAGCATTTT
TRBV5-1	NA	TRBJ1-6	NA	CASSLEPESSPLHF	TGCGCCAGCAGCTTGGAACCAGAAAGTTCACCCCTCCACTTT
TRBV19	NA	TRBJ2-2	few	CASSIIGQFAGELFF	TGTGCCAGTAGTATTATTGGACAGTTCGCCGGGGAGCTGTTTTTT
TRBV6-5	TRBD1	TRBJ1-2	many	CASGNIWGQGGYGYTF	TGTGCCAGCGGAAACATTTGGGGACAGGGAGGTTATGGCTACACCTTC
TRBV7-9	NA	TRBJ1-2	many	CASSLDTGIGGYTF	TGTGCCAGCAGCTTAGACACAGGGATTGGGGGCTACACCTTC